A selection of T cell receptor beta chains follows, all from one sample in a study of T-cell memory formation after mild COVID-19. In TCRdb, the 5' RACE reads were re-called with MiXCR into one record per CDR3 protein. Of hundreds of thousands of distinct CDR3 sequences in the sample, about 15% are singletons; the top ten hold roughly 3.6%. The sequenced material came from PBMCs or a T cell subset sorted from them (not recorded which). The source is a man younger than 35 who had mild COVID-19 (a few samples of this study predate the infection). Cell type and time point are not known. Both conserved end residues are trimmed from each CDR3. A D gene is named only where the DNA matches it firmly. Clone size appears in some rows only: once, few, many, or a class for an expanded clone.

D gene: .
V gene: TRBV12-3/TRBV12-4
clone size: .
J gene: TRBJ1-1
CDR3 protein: ASTFAPTDPNTEAF

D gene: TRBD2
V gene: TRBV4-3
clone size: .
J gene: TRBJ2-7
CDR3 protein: ASSRVAGLREQY

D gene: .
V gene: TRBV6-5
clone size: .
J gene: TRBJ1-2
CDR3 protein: ASSYSTGRYGYT

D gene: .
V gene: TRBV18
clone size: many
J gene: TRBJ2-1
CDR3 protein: ASSPPPGNEQF

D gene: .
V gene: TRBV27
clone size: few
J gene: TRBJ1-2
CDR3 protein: ASSFGAGKYYGYT

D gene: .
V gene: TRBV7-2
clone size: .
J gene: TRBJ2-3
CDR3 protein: ATGSGRTDTQY

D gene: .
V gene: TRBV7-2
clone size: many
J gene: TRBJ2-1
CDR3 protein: ASSFGGKNYNEQF

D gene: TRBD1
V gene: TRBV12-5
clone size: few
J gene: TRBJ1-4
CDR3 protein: ASAPGDRAGEKLF

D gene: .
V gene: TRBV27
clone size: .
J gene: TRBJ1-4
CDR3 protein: ASRKTDSEKLF

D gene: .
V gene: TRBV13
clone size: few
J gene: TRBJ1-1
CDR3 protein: ASSPGTPEAF

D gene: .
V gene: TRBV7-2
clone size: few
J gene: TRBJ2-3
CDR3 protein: ASSLGYTDTQY

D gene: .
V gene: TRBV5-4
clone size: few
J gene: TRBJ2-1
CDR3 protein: ATIPGGSYNEQF

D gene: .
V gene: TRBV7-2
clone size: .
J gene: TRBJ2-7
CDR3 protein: ASSFDRGREQY

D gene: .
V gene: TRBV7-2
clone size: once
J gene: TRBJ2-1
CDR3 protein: ASSLAWGRENNEQF

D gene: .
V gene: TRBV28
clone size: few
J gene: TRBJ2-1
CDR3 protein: ASSPGSGLINEQF

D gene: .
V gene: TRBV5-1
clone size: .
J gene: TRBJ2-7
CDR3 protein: ASKEPGSTYEQY

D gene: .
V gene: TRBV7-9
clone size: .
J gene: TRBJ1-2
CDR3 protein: ASSSSGPTYGYT

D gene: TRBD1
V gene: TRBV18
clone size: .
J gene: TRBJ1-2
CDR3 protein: ASSPPGQVSYGGYT

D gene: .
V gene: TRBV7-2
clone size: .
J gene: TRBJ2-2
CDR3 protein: ASSPEPGQLF

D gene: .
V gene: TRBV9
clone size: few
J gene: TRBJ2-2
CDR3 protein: ASSVGANTGELF

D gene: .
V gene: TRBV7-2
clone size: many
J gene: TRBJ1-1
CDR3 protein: ASSLQLDDPRAF

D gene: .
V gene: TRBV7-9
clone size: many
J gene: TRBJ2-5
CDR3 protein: ASSPLGLTLLSQY

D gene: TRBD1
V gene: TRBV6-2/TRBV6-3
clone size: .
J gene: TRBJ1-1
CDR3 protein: ASSSLHRGGDTEAF

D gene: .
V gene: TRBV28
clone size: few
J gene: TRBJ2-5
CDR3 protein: ASSLVGMETQY

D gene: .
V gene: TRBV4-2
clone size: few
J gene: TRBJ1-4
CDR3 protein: ASSSTVGDEKLF

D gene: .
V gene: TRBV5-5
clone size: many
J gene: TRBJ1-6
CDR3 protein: ASSLRIPDSPLH

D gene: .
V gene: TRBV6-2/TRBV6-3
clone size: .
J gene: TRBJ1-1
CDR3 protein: ASSWGSRKAF

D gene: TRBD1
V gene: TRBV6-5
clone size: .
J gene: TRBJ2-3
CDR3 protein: ASSPGGQGFGTSTDTQY

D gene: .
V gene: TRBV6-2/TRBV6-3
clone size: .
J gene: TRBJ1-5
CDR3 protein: ASSSGVIQPQH

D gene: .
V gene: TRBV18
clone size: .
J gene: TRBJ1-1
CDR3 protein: ASSTSRENTEAF

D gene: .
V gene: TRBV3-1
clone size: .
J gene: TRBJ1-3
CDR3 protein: ASSPYNSPGNTIY

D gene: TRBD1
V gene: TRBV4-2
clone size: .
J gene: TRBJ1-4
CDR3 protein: ASSPDRGRPNEKLF

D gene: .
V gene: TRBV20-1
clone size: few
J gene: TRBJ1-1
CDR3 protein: SAPLWENTEAF

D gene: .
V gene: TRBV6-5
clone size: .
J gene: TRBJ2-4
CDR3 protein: ASRGGRGNIQY

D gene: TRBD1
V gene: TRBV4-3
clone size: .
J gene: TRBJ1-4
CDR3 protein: ASSQDRTGRGEKLF

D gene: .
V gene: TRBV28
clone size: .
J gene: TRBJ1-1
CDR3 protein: ASTQGSMNTEAF

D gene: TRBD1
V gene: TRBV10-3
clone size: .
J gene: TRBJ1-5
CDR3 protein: AISEGGDQPQH

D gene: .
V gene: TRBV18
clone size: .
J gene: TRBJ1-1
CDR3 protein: ASSPNGMGANTEAF

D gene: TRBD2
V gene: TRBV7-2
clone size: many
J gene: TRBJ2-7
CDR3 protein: ASSYAGGQAYEQY

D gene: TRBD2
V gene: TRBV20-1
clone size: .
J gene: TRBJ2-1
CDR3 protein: SARPPGGNGGATYNEQF

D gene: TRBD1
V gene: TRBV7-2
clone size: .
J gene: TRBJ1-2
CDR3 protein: ASSLLGQNYGYT

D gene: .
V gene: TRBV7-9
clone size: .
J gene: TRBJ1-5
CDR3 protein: ASSLGSGNAEPQH

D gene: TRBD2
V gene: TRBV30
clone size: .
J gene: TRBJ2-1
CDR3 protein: AWSGLAGASSYNEQF

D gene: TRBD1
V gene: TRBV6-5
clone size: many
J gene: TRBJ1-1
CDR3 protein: ASRPDRGRRAF

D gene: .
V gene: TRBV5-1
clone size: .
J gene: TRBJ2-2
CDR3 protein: ASSLLPGANTGELF

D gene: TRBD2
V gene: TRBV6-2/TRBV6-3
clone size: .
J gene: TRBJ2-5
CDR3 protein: ASGLAHETQY

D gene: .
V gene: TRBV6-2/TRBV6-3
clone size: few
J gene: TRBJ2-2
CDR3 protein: ASSLREAGELF

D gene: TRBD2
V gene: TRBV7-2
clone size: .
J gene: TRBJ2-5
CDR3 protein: ASSRERGVFETQY

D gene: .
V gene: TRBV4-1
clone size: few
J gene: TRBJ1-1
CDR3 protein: ASSHTLEDPF

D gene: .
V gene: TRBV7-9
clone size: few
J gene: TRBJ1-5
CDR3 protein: ASAEQGYQPQH

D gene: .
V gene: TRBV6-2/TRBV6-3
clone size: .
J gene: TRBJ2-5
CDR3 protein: ASRDPPKETQY

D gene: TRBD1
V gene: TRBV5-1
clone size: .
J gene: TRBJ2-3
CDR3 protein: ASSLSPQGSTDTQY

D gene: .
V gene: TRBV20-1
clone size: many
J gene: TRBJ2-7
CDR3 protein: SVVGGLDYEQY

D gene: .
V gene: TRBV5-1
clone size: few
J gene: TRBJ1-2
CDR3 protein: ASSLRTNYGYT